This T cell receptor (beta chain) was captured by sequencing in a study of T-cell memory formation after mild COVID-19. Each CDR3 protein is one row after TCRdb ran MiXCR on the 5' RACE reads. The table has roughly 400,000 distinct CDR3 sequences, roughly 15% seen once. This clonotype was detected a few times. The CDR3 loop spans 14 amino acids. Between the trimmed V and J ends, which lost 5 bases and 4 bases, there was a span of 17 bases. CDR1 is SQVTM and CDR2 is ANQGSEA in the germline V gene. This clonotype was obtained from a man aged 18 to 29 who had mild COVID-19 (a few samples of this study predate the infection). Cell type and time point are not known. V is TRBV29-1 and J is TRBJ1-1, with unresolved D. Sequencing was done on a sample of PBMCs or a T cell subset sorted from them (not recorded which). The CDR3 DNA reads TGCAGCGTTTCTCCCCCCGATTATGGCACTGAAGCTTTCTTT. The encoded protein is CSVSPPDYGTEAFF. The full variable domain, completed using reference TRBV29-1 and TRBJ1-1, is SAVISQKPSRDICQRGTSLTIQCQVDSQVTMMFWYRQQPGQSLTLIATANQGSEATYESGFVIDKFPISRPNLTFSTLTVSNMSPEDSSIYLCSVSPPDYGTEAFFGQGTRLTVV.